This note documents a single TCR beta chain sequence. Its antigen is unknown. Germline V gives CDR1 SGDLS, CDR2 YYNGEE. This CDR3 region has 14 residues. The germline V and J ends were trimmed by 0 bases and 8 bases, with 14 bases remaining between them. These data originate in a study of cytomegalovirus exposure and HLA in healthy donors. Study findings and constraints: As confirmed in vitro, a few CMV-associated chains were specific for CMV antigens. Reports credit the classifier with highly specific, highly sensitive diagnosis of cytomegalovirus status.

The repertoire was sequenced with immunoSEQ multiplex PCR; TCRdb's copy has only in-frame clones and lacks some. The sample has about 130,000 clones; approximately 94% are singletons. This TCR was sampled from a man aged 18 to 30 in good health and CMV-seronegative. The source material was PBMCs. The V gene is TRBV9, the J gene TRBJ1-2; a possible D gene is TRBD1 (6 bases). The CDR3 sequence is CASSVGGQGEGYTF. In DNA, the CDR3 is TGTGCCAGCAGCGTAGGGGGACAAGGGGAGGGCTACACCTTC.